What follows are 23 T cell receptor beta chains derived from one specimen sequenced in a study of T-cell memory formation after mild COVID-19 (dated by TCRdb to 2020 to 2023). Library creation used 5' RACE. Sequencing instrument: Illumina NovaSeq 6000. TCRdb handled the public reads itself, with Q25 trimming in fastp and clone calling in MiXCR, and kept productive beta chains. Rows are combined by CDR3 protein, so each entry shows the most common genes and DNA. The sample table lists a few hundred thousand distinct CDR3 sequences, 28% of them with a count of one. The biggest ten clones account for approximately 15% of the sample. Sequences were obtained from PBMCs or a T cell subset sorted from them (not recorded which). The receptors derive from an adult woman who had mild COVID-19 (a few samples of this study predate the infection). The sample titles of this study are shuffled in the database, so cell type and time point are left out; the donor was told from shared clones.

The chain carries TRBV20-1 and TRBJ2-7; 10 bases are shared with TRBD2. Germline loops: CDR1 DFQATT, CDR2 SNEGSKA (reference sequence). Trimming at V came to 6 bases and at J to 0 bases, leaving 14 bases not matched to a gene. The CDR3 is 17 amino acids. CDR3 in amino acids: CSAHDRRSGRVSYEQYF. The CDR3 coding sequence is TGCAGTGCCCACGACCGCCGGAGCGGGAGGGTCTCCTACGAGCAGTACTTC.

This clonotype is a singleton in its sample. The chain employs TRBV5-1 and TRBJ2-7; D ambiguous. The CDR3 extends over 14 amino acids. The V gene lost 0 bases and the J gene lost 2 bases, with 9 bases spanning the gap. From germline, CDR1 is SGHRS and CDR2 YFSETQ. CDR3 sequence: CASSLGPLPYEQYF. CDR3 DNA: TGCGCCAGCAGCTTGGGGCCGCTGCCCTACGAGCAGTACTTC.

The rearrangement links TRBV11-2 to TRBJ2-4; TRBD1 is a possible D gene (6 bases). Germline CDR1 is SGHAT and CDR2 is FQNNGV. The length of the CDR3 is 14 residues. V shed 5 bases and J shed 0 bases, with 8 bases lying between them. The chain's CDR3 is CASSIQGAKNIQYF. In DNA, the CDR3 is TGTGCCAGCAGCATACAGGGAGCCAAAAACATTCAGTACTTC. The full variable domain, completed using reference TRBV11-2 and TRBJ2-4, is EAGVAQSPRYKIIEKRQSVAFWCNPISGHATLYWYQQILGQGPKLLIQFQNNGVVDDSQLPKDRFSAERLKGVDSTLKIQPAKLEDSAVYLCASSIQGAKNIQYFGAGTRLSVL.

The V gene is TRBV3-1, the J gene TRBJ2-7, with 7 bases fitting TRBD1. The CDR3 consists of 16 residues. V shed 4 bases and J 7 bases; nucleotides not matched to a gene: 16. Germline CDR1 and CDR2: LGHDT and YNNKEL (reference sequence). The CDR3 nucleotides read TGTGCCAGCAGCCTAGGGGGACAGCTTCCCGCAGGGGAGCAGTACTTC. Its protein is CASSLGGQLPAGEQYF.

This clonotype was seen ten or more times. This sequence joins TRBV12-3 or TRBV12-4 and TRBJ1-5; D unclear. V shed 6 bases and J shed 1 base, with 13 bases lying between them. This CDR3 has 15 residues. The chain's CDR3 is CASSVEGISNQPQHF. CDR3 nucleotides: TGTGCCAGCAGCGTCGAGGGAATAAGCAATCAGCCCCAGCATTTT.

This clonotype showed up just once. The rearrangement links TRBV4-2 to TRBJ1-2; maybe TRBD1 (6 bases). The CDR3 extends over 16 amino acids. Per the germline V gene, CDR1 is LGHNA and CDR2 is YNFKEQ. The V end was cut by 2 bases, the J end by 6 bases, with 19 bases between. CDR3 in DNA: TGTGCCAGCAGCCAACAAAACAGGGTCGGACGGAATGGCTACACCTTC. Translating gives CASSQQNRVGRNGYTF.

V is TRBV15 and J is TRBJ1-2, with 7 bases fitting TRBD1. CDR3 size: 15 residues. Trimming cost V 3 bases and J 4 bases; bases outside gene matches: 8. Germline loops: CDR1 LNHNV, CDR2 YYDKDF (reference sequence). This chain's CDR3 is CATSRVSGGSYGYTF. The CDR3 DNA sequence: TGTGCCACCAGCAGGGTTTCAGGGGGGAGCTATGGCTACACCTTC.

The CDR3 region has the DNA TGTGCCAGCAGCTCTGGACCGACCCCAGGGACCCTCCACTTT. It is translated as CASSSGPTPGTLHF. J is TRBJ1-6 and V is TRBV6-5; tentative D call: TRBD1 (5 bases). Trimming stripped 6 bases from V and 14 bases from J, with 20 bases between. This CDR3 is 14 amino acids long. Germline V gene sequence: CDR1 MNHEY, CDR2 SVGAGI.

The rearrangement uses TRBV2 and TRBJ2-5; 8 nucleotides line up with TRBD2. The CDR3 length is 15 residues. The germline CDR1 and CDR2 sequences are SNHLY and FYNNEI. The J segment lost 0 bases and the V segment lost 7 bases, leaving 7 bases of the junction unmatched. DNA of the CDR3: TGTGCCAGCACAGCGGGGGCCCTTCACCAAGAGACCCAGTACTTC. Protein product: CASTAGALHQETQYF.

This clonotype was detected only a few times. This sequence joins TRBV29-1 and TRBJ2-2; D may be TRBD1 or TRBD2 (5 bases each). V was trimmed by 4 bases and J by 6 bases, leaving 15 bases between them. In germline, CDR1 is SQVTM, CDR2 ANQGSEA. The CDR3 totals 14 residues. CDR3 loop: CSVGQLAIAGELFF. CDR3 coding DNA: TGCAGCGTTGGACAGTTAGCGATCGCCGGGGAGCTGTTTTTT.

This chain joins TRBV6-6 and TRBJ1-1; 7 nucleotides line up with TRBD1. CDR3 size: 16 residues. CDR1 and CDR2 from the germline V gene are MNHNY and SVGAGI (reference sequence). Unmatched junction bases numbered 11, after V lost 0 bases and J lost 7 bases. CDR3: CASSYSPGQRPLEAFF. In DNA form, the CDR3 reads TGTGCCAGCAGTTACTCACCGGGACAGAGACCTCTTGAAGCTTTCTTT.

The chain is built from TRBV10-3 and TRBJ2-7; 12 bases are a match to TRBD1. Germline CDR1 ENHRY, CDR2 SYGVKD. J gave up 5 bases and V 9 bases, and 8 bases lay outside the gene matches. The CDR3 is 14 amino acids. CDR3 region: CAMSPGQGANEQYF. CDR3 bases: TGTGCCATGTCACCGGGACAGGGGGCGAACGAGCAGTACTTC.

The rearrangement uses TRBV5-4 and TRBJ2-5; D unresolved. The germline V and J ends were trimmed by 0 bases and 3 bases, with 6 bases remaining between them. The CDR3 consists of 13 residues. The germline V gene has CDR1 SGHNT and CDR2 YYREEE (reference sequence). In nucleotides, the CDR3 is TGTGCCAGCAGCTTGGAAGGTGAAGAGACCCAGTACTTC. Its translation is CASSLEGEETQYF. Full variable domain (remainder filled in from reference TRBV5-4 and TRBJ2-5): ETGVTQSPTHLIKTRGQQVTLRCSSQSGHNTVSWYQQALGQGPQFIFQYYREEENGRGNFPPRFSGLQFPNYSSELNVNALELDDSALYLCASSLEGEETQYFGPGTRLLVL.

V usage is TRBV12-3 or TRBV12-4 and J usage is TRBJ2-7; TRBD2 aligns across 9 bases. V shed 6 bases, J shed 4 bases, and the junction held 7 bases outside the gene matches. The CDR3 has 14 residues. Here the CDR3 reads CASRDEREDYEQYF. The CDR3 nucleotides are TGTGCCAGCAGAGATGAGCGGGAGGATTACGAGCAGTACTTC.

Only one count was recorded for this clonotype. This sequence joins TRBV7-9 and TRBJ1-6, with TRBD1 as a possible D gene (5 bases). Per germline, CDR1 SEHNR and CDR2 FQNEAQ (reference sequence). The CDR3 sequence is 14 residues long. V lost 4 bases and J 10 bases, leaving 14 bases between the germline ends. CDR3 region: CASSWGRGESPLHF. In DNA, the CDR3 is TGTGCCAGCAGCTGGGGACGGGGGGAATCACCCCTCCACTTT.

The chain employs TRBV6-2 or TRBV6-3 and TRBJ2-3, with 11 bases identical to TRBD1. CDR1 and CDR2 from the germline V gene are MNHEY and SVGEGT. The V gene end was trimmed by 4 bases and the J gene end by 6 bases; junction bases not matched to a gene: 18. The CDR3 is 19 amino acids. This chain's CDR3 is CASSFTTPGQGASFDTQYF. CDR3 coding DNA: TGTGCCAGCAGTTTTACTACACCTGGACAGGGGGCGAGTTTTGATACGCAGTATTTT.

Only a few counts were recorded for this clonotype. The chain links TRBV18 to TRBJ2-7; D ambiguous. The germline V gene encodes CDR1 KGHSH and CDR2 LQKENI. There are 13 residues in the CDR3. Trimming removed 1 base at V and 3 bases at J, with 7 bases between. CDR3 region: CASSPQKNYEQYF. In DNA, the CDR3 is TGTGCCAGCTCACCACAGAAAAACTACGAGCAGTACTTC.

This clonotype came up a few times. This rearrangement joins TRBV18 to TRBJ1-2; 8 bases line up with TRBD1. Per the germline V gene, CDR1 is KGHSH and CDR2 is LQKENI. Losses at the gene ends were 3 bases for V and 6 bases for J; bases not matched to a gene: 21. The CDR3 is 19 residues long. The CDR3 here is CASSPLSGTGGSSVHGYTF. The CDR3 region has the DNA TGTGCCAGCTCACCCCTCTCCGGGACAGGTGGGAGTTCGGTTCATGGCTACACCTTC. Combining the CDR3 with reference TRBV18 and TRBJ1-2 gives the whole variable domain NAGVMQNPRHLVRRRGQEARLRCSPMKGHSHVYWYRQLPEEGLKFMVYLQKENIIDESGMPKERFSAEFPKEGPSILRIQQVVRGDSAAYFCASSPLSGTGGSSVHGYTFGSGTRLTVV.

The rearrangement uses TRBV5-1 and TRBJ1-1, with no clear D. Germline loops: CDR1 SGHRS, CDR2 YFSETQ. V shed 7 bases and J shed 0 bases, with 16 bases lying between them. The CDR3 length is 15 residues. The CDR3 nucleotides read TGCGCCAGCGGAGCGTCGGGCGGACTGAACACTGAAGCTTTCTTT. Translation: CASGASGGLNTEAFF.

The table lists this clonotype with a count of one. The gene calls are TRBV7-2 and TRBJ2-7, with D unclear. This CDR3 spans 15 amino acids. The V gene's germline CDR1 is SGHTA and CDR2 FQGNSA. V gave up 4 bases and J gave up 0 bases, with 13 bases separating them. CDR3 region: CASSSLSHSSYEQYF. The CDR3 DNA follows: TGTGCCAGCAGCTCCCTAAGCCATAGCTCCTACGAGCAGTACTTC.

CDR3 protein: CAWSAPYSGWGYTF. The CDR3 nucleotides read TGTGCCTGGAGTGCGCCATACAGTGGTTGGGGCTACACCTTC. This rearrangement joins TRBV30 to TRBJ1-2; D call uncertain. Trimming removed 1 base from V and 8 bases from J, with 17 bases in between. Germline assignment: CDR1 GTSNPN and CDR2 SVGIG (reference sequence). CDR3 size: 14 residues.

This clonotype has only a few counts. The rearrangement uses TRBV7-9 and TRBJ2-1; D may be TRBD2 (5 bases). CDR3 size: 15 residues. Germline CDR1 SEHNR, CDR2 FQNEAQ (reference sequence). V lost 5 bases and J 4 bases, leaving 15 bases between the germline ends. CDR3 nucleotide sequence: TGTGCCAGCAGCCGAGGACTTCAACAATACAATGAGCAGTTCTTC. Its protein is CASSRGLQQYNEQFF.

V usage is TRBV6-1 and J usage is TRBJ2-3, with 10 bases that match TRBD2. The CDR3 has 16 residues. Per the germline V gene, CDR1 is MNHNS and CDR2 is SASEGT. Trimming cost V 3 bases and J 3 bases; bases outside gene matches: 6. In nucleotides, the CDR3 is TGTGCCAGCAGTGAGGCTAGCGGGAGCGGGACAGATACGCAGTATTTT. Its translation: CASSEASGSGTDTQYF.